This entry is about one T cell receptor (beta chain). Its antigen is unknown. The PCR used 60 Vbeta and 13 Jbeta primers. Data came from immunoSEQ multiplex PCR; TCRdb stores just in-frame clones and leaves some out. Among 90,000 to 120,000 clones, around 78% were seen once, and the ten largest hold roughly 7.8%. The trim removed 3 bases at V and 2 bases at J, leaving 6 bases unmatched. This CDR3 region has 16 residues. Germline V lookup: CDR1 SGHVS, CDR2 FQNEAQ. The data were obtained in a study of cytomegalovirus exposure and HLA in healthy donors. Study conclusions and caveats: Sequence variants that were highly shared formed a cluster that was likely a sequencing artifact. Associated with HLA alleles at 0.05 false discovery rate in a later analysis were 16,951 TCR beta sequences. Donors belonging to an Asian-associated ancestry cluster reportedly showed fewer N-insertions in productive TCRs than the roughly 670-donor mean, according to what a later analysis found.

Each donor was nominally healthy when sampled (though unrecorded immune exposures were likely). The specimen was PBMCs. The sequence was obtained from a man aged 30 to 39 in good health and CMV-seronegative. V and J are TRBV7-8 and TRBJ2-3; 9 bases line up with TRBD2. CDR3 coding DNA: TGTGCCAGCAGCTTCGGGGCGGGGGGGTACACAGATACGCAGTATTTT. Its protein is CASSFGAGGYTDTQYF.